The next 28 T cell receptor beta chains were all read from a single sample in a study of blood T cells in healthy people across ages. Combining a sample-barcoded 5' primer with a J-beta primer mix, a second PCR ran for about 7 to 12 cycles. TCRdb redid the calling of the 5' RACE reads with MiXCR, one entry per CDR3 protein. Of 1,500,000 or so distinct CDR3 sequences listed, around 55% were seen once; the top ten hold 6.5% to 8.5%. The source material was blood. These receptors came from a man younger than 30 in good health.

J is TRBJ1-4 and V is TRBV4-1, with TRBD1 matching over 8 bases. Germline V CDR1 and CDR2: MGHRA, YSYEKL. The CDR3 spans 15 residues. V dropped 3 bases and J dropped 10; count of bases not matched to a gene: 10. This CDR3 is CASSQTGALEVKLFF. CDR3 bases: TGCGCCAGCAGCCAGACAGGGGCCCTTGAAGTAAAACTGTTTTTT.

The rearrangement links TRBV3-1 to TRBJ1-1, with D unclear. Trimming took off 4 bases at V and 4 bases at J, with 10 bases between the two ends. The CDR3 runs 13 residues. CDR1 is LGHDT, CDR2 YNNKEL, per germline (reference sequence). For the CDR3, the DNA is TGTGCCAGCAGCCGTTATAGGAGCACTGAAGCTTTCTTT. It translates to CASSRYRSTEAFF.

The chain is built from TRBV5-1 and TRBJ2-1, with D possibly being TRBD2 (5 bases). Germline V gene sequence: CDR1 SGHRS, CDR2 YFSETQ. The CDR3 has 15 residues. The ends were cut back, 0 bases at V and 4 bases at J, with 11 bases in the middle. In DNA, the CDR3 is TGCGCCAGCAGCTTGGTAGGGAGAAGTTACAATGAGCAGTTCTTC. Translating gives CASSLVGRSYNEQFF.

The sample holds one count of this clonotype. The V call is TRBV20-1, the J call TRBJ2-1; 7 positions match TRBD2. This CDR3 has 14 residues. Per germline, CDR1 DFQATT and CDR2 SNEGSKA (reference sequence). J gave up 6 bases and V 0 bases, and 5 bases lay outside the gene matches. CDR3 loop: CSARDGLGPNEQFF. The CDR3 DNA follows: TGCAGTGCTAGAGATGGACTAGGCCCCAATGAGCAGTTCTTC.

CDR3: CASSWGAQGNIQYF. CDR3 coding DNA: TGTGCCAGCAGCTGGGGAGCCCAGGGGAACATTCAGTACTTC. The genes are TRBV11-2 and TRBJ2-4; D is possibly TRBD1 (6 bases). With 4 bases removed from V and 7 bases from J, the gap between germline ends came to 14 bases. Germline V gene data show CDR1 as SGHAT and CDR2 as FQNNGV. The CDR3 length is 14 residues.

This clonotype came up a few times. CDR3 amino acids: CAISDGENEQFF. The DNA for the CDR3 is TGTGCCATCAGTGATGGGGAGAATGAGCAGTTCTTC. The rearrangement joins TRBV10-3 to TRBJ2-1; D is perhaps TRBD2 (5 bases). The CDR3 totals 12 residues. Germline assignment: CDR1 ENHRY and CDR2 SYGVKD. V was clipped by 3 bases and J by 7 bases, with 7 bases between them.

CDR3 sequence reads: CTSSLDNPEQYF. Written as DNA, the CDR3 is TGTACCAGCAGCTTAGATAATCCCGAGCAGTACTTC. This rearrangement joins TRBV7-2 to TRBJ2-7; no reliable D call. Germline-derived CDR1 and CDR2 are SGHTA and FQGNSA. The CDR3 is 12 residues long. The V gene lost 1 base and the J gene lost 6 bases, with 7 bases spanning the gap.

CDR3 protein: CASSLETGLNIQYF. CDR3 nucleotides: TGTGCCAGCTCACTCGAGACAGGGTTGAACATTCAGTACTTC. The chain couples TRBV18 to TRBJ2-4, with 7 bases that match TRBD1. The CDR3 consists of 14 residues. With 4 bases clipped from V and 7 bases from J, the junction kept 7 bases outside the gene matches. Germline assignment: CDR1 KGHSH and CDR2 LQKENI.

The chain joins TRBV20-1 to TRBJ2-2; D might be TRBD1 (5 bases). The V end lost 2 bases, the J end lost 3 bases, and 10 bases lay between the germline ends. The CDR3 runs to 14 residues. Germline V gene data show CDR1 as DFQATT and CDR2 as SNEGSKA (reference sequence). The CDR3 DNA follows: TGCAGTGCTAGAAGCCCAGGGCACACCGGGGAGCTGTTTTTT. Protein product: CSARSPGHTGELFF.

This CDR3 reads CASRTDGSSEKLFF. The CDR3 DNA sequence: TGTGCCAGCAGGACGGACGGATCTAGCGAAAAACTGTTTTTT. This rearrangement joins TRBV2 to TRBJ1-4; no reliable D call. Germline CDR1 and CDR2: SNHLY and FYNNEI. The ends were cut back, 6 bases at V and 8 bases at J, with 16 bases in the middle. The CDR3 contains 14 residues.

This clonotype was counted a few times. The genes are TRBV29-1 and TRBJ2-5; D unclear. Looked up from germline, CDR1 is SQVTM and CDR2 is ANQGSEA. CDR3 length: 14 amino acids. V was pared by 0 bases and J by 0 bases, with 8 bases between. DNA of the CDR3: TGCAGCGTTGAAGACCCTCGTCACCAAGAGACCCAGTACTTC. Translated, it gives CSVEDPRHQETQYF.

This chain links TRBV12-3 or TRBV12-4 with TRBJ2-3; D gene uncertain. This CDR3 comprises 17 residues. V was trimmed by 11 bases and J by 3 bases, leaving 27 bases between them. The CDR3 reads CAPNSPRRGYRTDTQYF. The CDR3 DNA is TGTGCCCCTAACTCCCCCCGACGTGGGTACCGAACAGATACGCAGTATTTT.

The chain couples TRBV2 to TRBJ1-5; D remains ambiguous. With 6 bases removed from V and 4 bases from J, the gap between germline ends came to 16 bases. The CDR3 sequence is 15 residues long. CDR1 and CDR2 (germline): SNHLY, FYNNEI. The CDR3 sequence: CASREQVALNQPQHF. CDR3 DNA: TGTGCCAGCAGGGAGCAAGTGGCTCTAAATCAGCCCCAGCATTTT.

The CDR3 loop is CASSTQGVPDRRQETQYF. The DNA of the CDR3 is TGTGCCAGCAGCACACAAGGGGTACCGGACAGGCGACAAGAGACCCAGTACTTC. This chain uses TRBV3-1 with TRBJ2-5, with 7 bases matching TRBD1. The ends lost 5 bases at V and 2 bases at J; junction bases unmatched: 17. The CDR3 has 18 residues. Germline values: CDR1 LGHDT, CDR2 YNNKEL (reference sequence).

The chain couples TRBV27 to TRBJ2-7, with D perhaps matching TRBD1 or TRBD2 (9 bases each). This CDR3 comprises 18 residues. The germline V and J ends were trimmed by 7 bases and 7 bases, with 32 bases remaining between them. CDR1 is MNHEY and CDR2 is SMNVEV in the germline V gene (reference sequence). The CDR3 is CASNPGQGQLGGGGEQYF. The CDR3 DNA reads TGTGCCAGCAATCCGGGACAGGGTCAATTAGGCGGGGGGGGAGAGCAGTACTTC.

V usage is TRBV15 and J usage is TRBJ2-6; D is perhaps TRBD1 (5 bases). The CDR3 runs to 13 residues. In germline, CDR1 is LNHNV, CDR2 YYDKDF (reference sequence). V was shortened by 9 bases and J by 0 bases, with 6 bases between the two germline ends. The CDR3 DNA reads as TGTGCCACTGACAGCTCTGGGGCCAACGTCCTGACTTTC. Protein sequence: CATDSSGANVLTF. Using reference TRBV15 and TRBJ2-6 for the parts outside the CDR3, the full variable domain is DAMVIQNPRYQVTQFGKPVTLSCSQTLNHNVMYWYQQKSSQAPKLLFHYYDKDFNNEADTPDNFQSRRPNTSFCFLDIRSPGLGDTAMYLCATDSSGANVLTFGAGSRLTVL.

This chain connects TRBV20-1 to TRBJ2-6; tentative D call: TRBD1 (6 bases). V was cut by 6 bases and J by 2 bases, with 17 bases left in between. Germline CDR1 and CDR2: DFQATT and SNEGSKA (reference sequence). The CDR3 totals 16 residues. The CDR3 is CSASPDNRAGANVLTF. The CDR3 DNA follows: TGCAGTGCAAGTCCCGATAACAGGGCTGGGGCCAACGTCCTGACTTTC.

A few counts support this clonotype. The chain links TRBV12-3 or TRBV12-4 to TRBJ2-5; 8 nucleotides match TRBD2. With 6 bases clipped from V and 4 bases from J, the junction kept 10 bases outside the gene matches. The CDR3 has 15 residues. The CDR3 region is CASSRLGLGAETQYF. CDR3 bases: TGTGCCAGCAGCCGCCTGGGACTAGGGGCAGAGACCCAGTACTTC.

This clonotype has only a few counts. The genes are TRBV10-3 and TRBJ1-1, with D tentatively TRBD1 (6 bases). CDR3 length: 13 residues. Germline-derived CDR1 and CDR2 are ENHRY and SYGVKD. V lost 2 bases, J lost 5 bases, and 9 bases lay in between. The CDR3 here is CAISEGGGTEAFF. DNA of the CDR3: TGTGCCATCAGTGAGGGGGGCGGGACTGAAGCTTTCTTT.

The J gene is TRBJ2-4, the V gene TRBV29-1; 10 bases fit TRBD1. Near its end, the DNA agrees better with TRBJ2-7, so the J call may be wrong. Per the germline V gene, CDR1 is SQVTM and CDR2 is ANQGSEA. This CDR3 is built from 14 residues. CDR3 sequence reads: CSVASRDRGFEQYF. The DNA for the CDR3 is TGCAGCGTTGCCAGCCGGGACAGGGGTTTCGAGCAGTACTTC.

The chain is built from TRBV7-9 and TRBJ2-7; possible D gene TRBD1, 7 bases. CDR1 SEHNR and CDR2 FQNEAQ come from the germline V gene (reference sequence). The CDR3 sequence is 18 residues long. V lost 5 bases and J lost 1, with 24 bases in between. The CDR3 DNA is TGTGCCAGCAGCCCCCGCGGAGGGGGCTCAGTAATTTCCTACGAGCAGTACTTC. Its protein product is CASSPRGGGSVISYEQYF.

The V call is TRBV12-3 or TRBV12-4, the J call TRBJ2-7; D is perhaps TRBD1 or TRBD2 (5 bases each). Trimming stripped 6 bases from V and 2 bases from J, with 14 bases between. This CDR3 region has 14 residues. The CDR3 spells CASRRRDGAYEQYF. CDR3 sequence (DNA): TGTGCCAGCAGGCGCCGGGACGGAGCCTACGAGCAGTACTTC.

The rearrangement uses TRBV29-1 and TRBJ1-6; 7 nucleotides agree with TRBD1. V was pared by 4 bases and J by 4 bases, with 4 bases of the junction left unmatched. The V gene's germline CDR1 is SQVTM and CDR2 ANQGSEA. The CDR3 runs 14 residues. CDR3 sequence: CSVGTGQYNSPLHF. The CDR3 DNA follows: TGCAGCGTTGGAACGGGACAGTATAATTCACCCCTCCACTTT.

This clonotype came up a few times. The V gene is TRBV19, the J gene TRBJ2-2, with D unclear. CDR1 and CDR2 (germline): LNHDA, SQIVND (reference sequence). This CDR3 contains 13 residues. Trimming shortened V by 6 bases and J by 1 base, and 6 bases separated the two germline ends. The CDR3 DNA sequence: TGTGCCAGTAGGCAAGGGAACACCGGGGAGCTGTTTTTT. Protein sequence: CASRQGNTGELFF.

The rearrangement uses TRBV6-2 or TRBV6-3 and TRBJ2-1; weak D call: TRBD1 (6 bases). In germline, CDR1 is MNHEY, CDR2 SVGEGT. V lost 8 bases and J 6 bases, leaving 11 bases between the germline ends. This CDR3 region has 12 residues. DNA of the CDR3: TGTGCCAGCTACGGACAGTTCAATGAGCAGTTCTTC. As protein: CASYGQFNEQFF.

This chain connects TRBV20-1 to TRBJ2-5, with a possible D match to TRBD2 (6 bases). This CDR3 contains 11 residues. The germline V gene encodes CDR1 DFQATT and CDR2 SNEGSKA (reference sequence). Trimming cost V 3 bases and J 11 bases, with 13 bases left between them. This chain's CDR3 is CSASLSGEQYF. The CDR3 nucleotides read TGCAGTGCTAGTCTTTCGGGGGAGCAGTACTTC.

CDR3 residues: CASGLGFMDRPGDEQFF. CDR3 bases: TGTGCTAGTGGTTTGGGCTTCATGGACAGGCCTGGTGATGAGCAGTTCTTC. The J gene is TRBJ2-1, the V gene TRBV12-5, with 7 bases fitting TRBD1. The CDR3 is 17 amino acids. The germline V gene encodes CDR1 LGHNT and CDR2 FRNRAP. V gave up 1 base and J gave up 8 bases; unmatched junction bases: 14.

The chain links TRBV2 to TRBJ2-6; the D is unclear. V was pared by 7 bases and J by 0 bases, with 13 bases between. The V gene's germline CDR1 is SNHLY and CDR2 FYNNEI. This CDR3 is 16 amino acids long. The CDR3 DNA sequence: TGTGCCAGCAAGACGTGGAGCCCCTCTGGGGCCAACGTCCTGACTTTC. Translated: CASKTWSPSGANVLTF. Full variable domain (remainder filled in from reference TRBV2 and TRBJ2-6): EPEVTQTPSHQVTQMGQEVILRCVPISNHLYFYWYRQILGQKVEFLVSFYNNEISEKSEIFDDQFSVERPDGSNFTLKIRSTKLEDSAMYFCASKTWSPSGANVLTFGAGSRLTVL.